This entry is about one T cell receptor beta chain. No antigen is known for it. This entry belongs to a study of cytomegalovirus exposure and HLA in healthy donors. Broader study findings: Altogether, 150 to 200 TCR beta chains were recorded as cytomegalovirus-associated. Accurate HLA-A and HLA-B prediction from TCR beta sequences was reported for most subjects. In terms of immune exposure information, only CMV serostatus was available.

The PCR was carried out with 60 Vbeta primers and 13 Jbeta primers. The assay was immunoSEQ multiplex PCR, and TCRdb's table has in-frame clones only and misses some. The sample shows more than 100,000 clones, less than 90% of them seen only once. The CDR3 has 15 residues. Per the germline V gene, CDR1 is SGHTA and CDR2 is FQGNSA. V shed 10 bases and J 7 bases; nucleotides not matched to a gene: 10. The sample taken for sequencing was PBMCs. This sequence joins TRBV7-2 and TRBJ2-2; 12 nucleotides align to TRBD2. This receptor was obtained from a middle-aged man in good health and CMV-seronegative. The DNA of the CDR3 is TGTGCCACCAGGCCTAGCGGGAGGGCCAACGGGGAGCTGTTTTTT. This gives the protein CATRPSGRANGELFF.